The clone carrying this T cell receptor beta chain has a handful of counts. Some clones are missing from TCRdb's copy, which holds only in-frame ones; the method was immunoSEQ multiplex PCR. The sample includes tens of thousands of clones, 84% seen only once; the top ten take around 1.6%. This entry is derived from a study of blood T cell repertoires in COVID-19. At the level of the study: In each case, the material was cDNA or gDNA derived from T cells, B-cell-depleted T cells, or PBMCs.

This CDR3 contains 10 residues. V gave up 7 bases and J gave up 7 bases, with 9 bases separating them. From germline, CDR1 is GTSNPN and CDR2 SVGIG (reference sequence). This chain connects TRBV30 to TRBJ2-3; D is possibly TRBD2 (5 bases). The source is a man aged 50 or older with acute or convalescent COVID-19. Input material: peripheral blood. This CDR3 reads CASGSYTQYF. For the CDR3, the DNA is TGTGCCTCGGGGAGTTATACGCAGTATTTT.